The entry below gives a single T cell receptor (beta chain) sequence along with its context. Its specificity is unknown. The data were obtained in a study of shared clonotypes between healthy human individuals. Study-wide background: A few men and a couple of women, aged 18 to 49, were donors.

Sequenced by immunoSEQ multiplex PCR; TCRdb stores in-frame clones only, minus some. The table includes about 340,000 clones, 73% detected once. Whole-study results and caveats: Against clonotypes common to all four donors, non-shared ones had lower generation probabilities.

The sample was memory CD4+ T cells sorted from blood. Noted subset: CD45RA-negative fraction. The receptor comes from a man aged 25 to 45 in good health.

CDR3 loop: CASQAGEGTEAFF. The CDR3 bases are TGTGCCAGCCAAGCGGGGGAGGGGACTGAAGCTTTCTTT. The chain joins TRBV5-8 to TRBJ1-1; tentative D call: TRBD1 (5 bases). V lost 7 bases and J 5 bases, leaving 15 bases between the germline ends. Germline V gives CDR1 SGHTS, CDR2 YDEGEE. The CDR3 runs 13 residues.